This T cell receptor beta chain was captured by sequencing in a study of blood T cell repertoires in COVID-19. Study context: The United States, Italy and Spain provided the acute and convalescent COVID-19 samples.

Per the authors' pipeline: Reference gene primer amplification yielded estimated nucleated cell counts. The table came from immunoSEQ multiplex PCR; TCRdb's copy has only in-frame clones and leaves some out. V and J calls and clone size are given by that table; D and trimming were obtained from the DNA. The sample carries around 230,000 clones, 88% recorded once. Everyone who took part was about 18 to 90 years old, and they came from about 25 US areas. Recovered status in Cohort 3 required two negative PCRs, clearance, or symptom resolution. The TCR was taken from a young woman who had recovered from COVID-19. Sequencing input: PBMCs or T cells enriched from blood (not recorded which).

The CDR3, as DNA: TGTGCCAGCAGCTTAGTAAACACTGAAGCTTTCTTT. Protein product: CASSLVNTEAFF. The chain uses TRBV7-3 and TRBJ1-1, with unresolved D. V was pared by 2 bases and J by 2 bases, with 3 bases between. Germline-derived CDR1 and CDR2 are SGHTA and FQGTGA. The CDR3 is 12 amino acids.